This TCR beta chain was obtained from a study of blood T cells in healthy people across ages. In its sample, this clonotype was seen a few times. The V gene's germline CDR1 is MNHNY and CDR2 SVGAGI (reference sequence). Between the trimmed V and J ends, which lost 0 bases and 14 bases, there was a span of 11 bases. The CDR3 totals 12 residues. A sample-barcoded 5' primer and a J-beta primer mix were used in a second PCR of roughly 7 to 12 cycles. Researchers report that each sample yielded at least 3 million CDR3-containing paired-end reads. TCRdb redid the calling of the 5' RACE reads with MiXCR, one entry per CDR3 protein. The table has 800,000 to 950,000 distinct CDR3 sequences, just under 30% seen once. A further study also used this sample, focusing on T cells of mothers and their children. That publication notes: Thymic selection molds TCR recombination products alike in related and unrelated pairs.

Sequencing was performed on blood. The V gene is TRBV6-6, the J gene TRBJ2-1; tentative D call: TRBD2 (7 bases). The source of this sequence is a middle-aged woman in good health. This CDR3 is CASSYSGEGEFF. The CDR3 DNA reads as TGTGCCAGCAGTTACTCGGGGGAGGGGGAGTTCTTC.